These 22 T cell receptor beta chains were all obtained from the same sample, sequenced in a study of blood T cell repertoires in COVID-19. Sequencing used immunoSEQ multiplex PCR; TCRdb keeps in-frame clones, though not all of them. The top ten clones hold 0.75% to 0.9% of a sample with approximately 300,000 clones, around 89% of them seen once. What was sequenced was peripheral blood. The receptor source for this set is a man between 25 and 39 years old with acute or convalescent COVID-19.

The chain carries TRBV7-9 and TRBJ1-1, with D uncertain. V gave up 0 bases and J gave up 1 base, with 3 bases separating them. The germline V gene encodes CDR1 SEHNR and CDR2 FQNEAQ (reference sequence). This CDR3 contains 13 residues. The CDR3 nucleotides are TGTGCCAGCAGCTTAGCCAGGAACACTGAAGCTTTCTTT. It yields the protein CASSLARNTEAFF.

This clone was seen just once. The chain joins TRBV12-3 or TRBV12-4 to TRBJ2-2; no clear D. The CDR3 runs to 12 residues. V dropped 8 bases and J dropped 4 bases, with 8 bases sitting between them. The CDR3 region has the DNA TGTGCCAGCCCCGAGGTCACCGGGGAGCTGTTTTTT. Residues: CASPEVTGELFF.

The V and J genes are TRBV12-5 and TRBJ1-1; possibly TRBD1 for D (5 bases). The V end was cut by 0 bases, the J end by 2 bases, with 7 bases between. This CDR3 has 14 residues. The germline gives CDR1 LGHNT, CDR2 FRNRAP. CDR3 nucleotide sequence: TGTGCTAGTGGTTTGGTCGGGGGAAACACTGAAGCTTTCTTT. Protein sequence: CASGLVGGNTEAFF.

This chain joins TRBV5-1 and TRBJ2-1, with 7 positions matching TRBD1. With 4 bases clipped from V and 10 bases from J, the junction kept 14 bases outside the gene matches. The CDR3 is 15 residues long. CDR1 and CDR2 (germline): SGHRS, YFSETQ. DNA for the CDR3: TGCGCCAGCAGCCTTTCGGGACAGCCTCGAACCGAGCAGTTCTTC. It is translated as CASSLSGQPRTEQFF.

Written as DNA, the CDR3 is TGCGCCAGCTGCCTTAGGACAGGACACGTCTATTTGAACACCGGGGAGCTGTTTTTT. Residues: CASCLRTGHVYLNTGELFF. This chain connects TRBV5-1 to TRBJ2-2; 7 nucleotides match TRBD1. Germline CDR1 SGHRS, CDR2 YFSETQ. J gave up 1 base and V 7 bases, and 19 bases lay outside the gene matches. This CDR3 has 19 amino acids. Full variable domain (missing parts from reference TRBV5-1 and TRBJ2-2): KAGVTQTPRYLIKTRGQQVTLSCSPISGHRSVSWYQQTPGQGLQFLFEYFSETQRNKGNFPGRFSGRQFSNSRSEMNVSTLELGDSALYLCASCLRTGHVYLNTGELFFGEGSRLTVL.

The chain links TRBV4-2 to TRBJ1-6; D call uncertain. Germline V CDR1 and CDR2: LGHNA, YNFKEQ. V lost 4 bases, J lost 5 bases, and 12 bases lay in between. The CDR3 spans 15 residues. The CDR3 loop is CASSRPDNNNSPLHF. The DNA for the CDR3 is TGTGCCAGCAGCCGACCTGACAATAATAATTCACCCCTCCACTTT.

This chain uses TRBV11-2 with TRBJ2-7; 9 nucleotides match TRBD2. Germline CDR1 and CDR2: SGHAT and FQNNGV. There are 17 residues in the CDR3. V lost 2 bases, J lost 3 bases, and 11 bases stayed unmatched. CDR3 bases: TGTGCCAGCAGCTTAAGGCTAGCGGGGAATAGGAACTACGAGCAGTACTTC. This codes for CASSLRLAGNRNYEQYF.

The rearrangement links TRBV28 to TRBJ1-5; the D gene is possibly TRBD1 (6 bases). CDR1 MDHEN and CDR2 SYDVKM come from the germline V gene. V dropped 3 bases and J dropped 6 bases, with 15 bases sitting between them. The CDR3 sequence is 15 residues long. CDR3 bases: TGTGCCAGCAGTTTCCAGGGGCTGAGACGTCAGCCCCAGCATTTT. Its translation: CASSFQGLRRQPQHF.

The chain combines TRBV12-3 or TRBV12-4 with TRBJ2-5, with D perhaps matching TRBD2 (6 bases). Trimming removed 2 bases at V and 5 bases at J, with 6 bases between. This CDR3 has 12 residues. DNA of the CDR3: TGTGCCAGCAGTTTACTAGCGGAGACCCAGTACTTC. It yields the protein CASSLLAETQYF.

The chain joins TRBV2 to TRBJ1-6; D gene uncertain. Germline-derived CDR1 and CDR2 are SNHLY and FYNNEI. Trimming removed 4 bases at V and 5 bases at J, with 6 bases between. The CDR3 is 13 amino acids. The CDR3 reads CASSVQNNSPLHF. CDR3 nucleotide sequence: TGTGCCAGCAGTGTCCAGAATAATTCACCCCTCCACTTT. The variable domain in full, with the rest retrieved from reference TRBV2 and TRBJ1-6, is EPEVTQTPSHQVTQMGQEVILRCVPISNHLYFYWYRQILGQKVEFLVSFYNNEISEKSEIFDDQFSVERPDGSNFTLKIRSTKLEDSAMYFCASSVQNNSPLHFGNGTRLTVT.

The chain combines TRBV21-1 with TRBJ1-1. TRBV21-1 is listed as a pseudogene. The CDR3 is 12 residues long. The CDR3 nucleotides are TGTGCCAGCAGCATACCGGAGACGGGAGCTTTCTTT. Amino acid sequence: CASSIPETGAFF.

The rearrangement uses TRBV5-1 and TRBJ1-5; D might be TRBD1 (5 bases). The V end lost 0 bases, the J end lost 7 bases, and 11 bases lay between the germline ends. Germline CDR1 reads SGHRS; CDR2 reads YFSETQ. This CDR3 has 14 residues. CDR3 bases: TGCGCCAGCAGCTTGGGACAGAAAGGGCAGCCCCAGCATTTT. This encodes CASSLGQKGQPQHF.

V gene TRBV18 combines with J gene TRBJ1-1, with 9 bases that match TRBD1. Germline V gene data show CDR1 as KGHSH and CDR2 as LQKENI. V gave up 6 bases and J gave up 0 bases; unmatched junction bases: 2. The CDR3 has 14 residues. For the CDR3, the DNA is TGTGCCAGCTCTGGGGACAGGGTGAACACTGAAGCTTTCTTT. Residues: CASSGDRVNTEAFF.

The chain is built from TRBV6-2 or TRBV6-3 and TRBJ1-5; 9 bases are shared with TRBD1. V lost 4 bases and J lost 10; bases outside the gene matches: 11. This CDR3 comprises 15 residues. Germline CDR1 reads MNHEY; CDR2 reads SVGEGT. The DNA for the CDR3 is TGTGCCAGCAGTTGGGGACAGGGAGGGTCGCTACCCCAGCATTTT. Amino acid sequence: CASSWGQGGSLPQHF.

The chain links TRBV11-2 to TRBJ1-1; no definite D call. The CDR3 length is 13 residues. Germline values: CDR1 SGHAT, CDR2 FQNNGV. V was trimmed by 5 bases and J by 2 bases, leaving 9 bases between them. The CDR3 nucleotides read TGTGCCAGCAGCCCGAGAAGAAACACTGAAGCTTTCTTT. As protein: CASSPRRNTEAFF.

The CDR3 DNA follows: TGTGCCAGCAGCCTGACAGGGATTGAGCAGTTCTTC. This sequence encodes CASSLTGIEQFF. The chain carries TRBV3-1 (or the pseudogene TRBV3-2) and TRBJ2-1; 7 bases are shared with TRBD1. Germline loops: CDR1 LGHDT, CDR2 YNNKEL (reference sequence). With 4 bases clipped from V and 9 bases from J, the junction kept 3 bases outside the gene matches. The CDR3 spans 12 residues.

This chain uses TRBV6-5 with TRBJ2-5; D might be TRBD1 (5 bases). The CDR3 totals 14 residues. V lost 5 bases and J lost 5, with 15 bases in between. Germline V gives CDR1 MNHEY, CDR2 SVGAGI. Here the CDR3 reads CASSPPRVGETQYF. As DNA, the CDR3 is TGTGCCAGCAGTCCTCCCAGGGTAGGGGAGACCCAGTACTTC.

This chain connects TRBV5-4 to TRBJ2-3, with 11 positions matching TRBD2. The CDR3 has 17 residues. V dropped 4 bases and J dropped 0; count of bases not matched to a gene: 7. In germline, CDR1 is SGHNT, CDR2 YYREEE (reference sequence). The CDR3 region is CASSPGLAASSTDTQYF. CDR3 nucleotides: TGTGCCAGCAGCCCGGGACTAGCGGCTTCTAGCACAGATACGCAGTATTTT.

The V and J genes are TRBV16 and TRBJ2-5, with D tentatively TRBD2 (5 bases). This CDR3 has 14 residues. The V gene lost 2 bases and the J gene lost 0 bases, with 7 bases spanning the gap. Germline CDR1 reads KGHSY; CDR2 reads FQNENV. CDR3 amino acids: CASSQGSHQETQYF. For the CDR3, the DNA is TGTGCCAGCAGCCAAGGGAGCCACCAAGAGACCCAGTACTTC.

The CDR3 spells CASSSGRTGPIGNTIYF. CDR3 sequence (DNA): TGTGCCAGCAGTTCCGGCCGCACAGGTCCGATCGGTAACACCATATATTTT. The chain links TRBV28 to TRBJ1-3; TRBD1 might be the D (5 bases). V gave up 4 bases and J gave up 7 bases, with 23 bases separating them. Germline V lookup: CDR1 MDHEN, CDR2 SYDVKM. This CDR3 comprises 17 residues. Full variable domain (outside the CDR3, taken from reference TRBV28 and TRBJ1-3): DVKVTQSSRYLVKRTGEKVFLECVQDMDHENMFWYRQDPGLGLRLIYFSYDVKMKEKGDIPEGYSVSREKKERFSLILESASTNQTSMYLCASSSGRTGPIGNTIYFGEGSWLTVV.

A remark on this clone: The sample contains more than one DNA sequence encoding this CDR3. The chain recombines TRBV10-1 with TRBJ1-1; 8 bases map to TRBD1. CDR3 length: 16 residues. Per germline, CDR1 WNHNN and CDR2 SYGVQD (reference sequence). V dropped 0 bases and J dropped 6; count of bases not matched to a gene: 9. This CDR3 is CASSESGGQGRSEAFF. CDR3 in DNA: TGCGCCAGCAGTGAGTCGGGTGGACAGGGCCGTTCTGAAGCTTTCTTT.

With respect to this clone: The same CDR3 is also encoded by other DNA sequences in this sample. The gene calls are TRBV10-3 and TRBJ2-3; TRBD2 matches at 9 bases. V lost 4 bases to trimming and J lost 1 base; unmatched junction nucleotides: 0. Germline V gives CDR1 ENHRY, CDR2 SYGVKD. The CDR3 loop spans 14 amino acids. CDR3 DNA sequence: TGTGCCATCAGTGGACTAGCGGGCACAGATACGCAGTATTTT. Residues: CAISGLAGTDTQYF.